The 29 T cell receptor beta chains reported below all come from one sample, sequenced in a study of radiation and T cells in renal cell carcinoma. Documented time point: baseline pretreatment blood. Treatment in this sample: 15 Gy SBRT to primary tumor, nephrectomy 4 weeks later. TCRdb keeps only in-frame clones here, not all; method: immunoSEQ multiplex PCR. The sample has some 140,000 clones; about 88% are singletons. The material was blood, obtained from a patient whose treatment included radiotherapy and nephrectomy. These receptors all come from a woman in her forties or fifties with renal cell carcinoma.

This chain joins TRBV7-2 and TRBJ1-2; maybe TRBD1 (5 bases). Trimming left V 5 bases short and J 2 bases short, with 15 bases between. The CDR3 runs 15 residues. CDR1 and CDR2 (germline): SGHTA, FQGNSA. This CDR3 is CASSHWGVENYGYTF. For the CDR3, the DNA is TGTGCCAGCAGCCACTGGGGGGTTGAAAACTATGGCTACACCTTC.

Here the CDR3 reads CAISEETGVSEAFF. In DNA, the CDR3 is TGTGCCATCAGTGAGGAGACAGGGGTCTCTGAAGCTTTCTTT. The chain recombines TRBV10-3 with TRBJ1-1, with 8 bases that match TRBD1. The CDR3 is 14 residues long. The ends lost 2 bases at V and 6 bases at J; junction bases unmatched: 5. CDR1 is ENHRY and CDR2 is SYGVKD in the germline V gene.

The chain couples TRBV25-1 to TRBJ1-4, with 9 nucleotides matching TRBD1. The CDR3 is made up of 18 amino acids. Germline V CDR1 and CDR2: MGHDK, SYGVNS. Unmatched junction bases numbered 10, after V lost 0 bases and J lost 5 bases. CDR3 coding DNA: TGTGCCAGCAGTGAATATAACGCTGGGACAGGGAAAAATGAAAAACTGTTTTTT. Translated, it gives CASSEYNAGTGKNEKLFF.

The rearrangement uses TRBV19 and TRBJ1-5, with a tentative D call TRBD1 (5 bases). Between the trimmed V and J ends, which lost 3 bases and 6 bases, there was a span of 15 bases. This CDR3 has 15 residues. CDR1 is LNHDA, CDR2 SQIVND, per germline (reference sequence). The CDR3 DNA follows: TGTGCCAGTAGTATTGGCCAGGGCACCCCTCAGCCCCAGCATTTT. It codes for CASSIGQGTPQPQHF.

The chain carries TRBV10-3 and TRBJ2-7; TRBD1 matches at 7 bases. Germline V gene lookup returns CDR1 ENHRY and CDR2 SYGVKD. The V and J ends lost 10 bases and 2 bases, in that order; junction bases with no gene match: 8. The CDR3 is made up of 13 amino acids. CDR3 DNA: TGTGCCACAAACACAGGGGTCGCCTACGAGCAGTACTTC. Amino acids: CATNTGVAYEQYF.

V and J are TRBV5-1 and TRBJ2-1; 7 bases agree with TRBD2. The V segment lost 2 bases and the J segment 6 bases; nucleotides outside the gene matches: 17. This CDR3 is 18 amino acids long. Germline loops: CDR1 SGHRS, CDR2 YFSETQ. The CDR3 region is CASSFKAGIGAIVNEQFF. The CDR3 nucleotides are TGCGCCAGCAGCTTTAAAGCGGGGATAGGGGCGATAGTCAATGAGCAGTTCTTC.

V gene TRBV7-9 combines with J gene TRBJ1-5; D is uncertain. Germline V gives CDR1 SEHNR, CDR2 FQNEAQ (reference sequence). V dropped 4 bases and J dropped 6 bases, with 7 bases sitting between them. The length of the CDR3 is 12 residues. The CDR3, as DNA: TGTGCCAGCAGCTCCCCCCCTCAGCCCCAGCATTTT. It translates to CASSSPPQPQHF.

This sequence joins TRBV4-1 and TRBJ1-4; D unresolved. Trimming stripped 8 bases from V and 5 bases from J, with 9 bases between. Germline CDR1 MGHRA, CDR2 YSYEKL. The CDR3 consists of 12 residues. DNA of the CDR3: TGCGCCAGCGCAGGCCTGAATGAAAAACTGTTTTTT. This translates into CASAGLNEKLFF.

The chain uses TRBV7-9 and TRBJ2-2; possible D gene TRBD2, 5 bases. CDR3 length equals 15 residues. Per germline, CDR1 SEHNR and CDR2 FQNEAQ (reference sequence). The ends were cut back, 7 bases at V and 3 bases at J, with 15 bases in the middle. The CDR3 reads CASTHERRDTGELFF. The CDR3 DNA reads as TGTGCCAGCACCCATGAAAGGCGGGACACCGGGGAGCTGTTTTTT.

The V gene is TRBV5-5, the J gene TRBJ2-2; D gene unclear. The germline V gene has CDR1 SGHKS and CDR2 YYEKEE (reference sequence). The V end lost 6 bases, the J end lost 6 bases, and 24 bases lay between the germline ends. This CDR3 is 17 amino acids long. The CDR3 loop is CASTDSPGRIWSGELFF. In DNA form, the CDR3 reads TGTGCCAGCACAGATTCACCTGGGCGTATTTGGTCCGGGGAGCTGTTTTTT. The complete variable domain, with remaining parts taken from reference TRBV5-5 and TRBJ2-2, reads DAGVTQSPTHLIKTRGQQVTLRCSPISGHKSVSWYQQVLGQGPQFIFQYYEKEERGRGNFPDRFSARQFPNYSSELNVNALLLGDSALYLCASTDSPGRIWSGELFFGEGSRLTVL.

The V call is TRBV19, the J call TRBJ1-3; 7 bases map to TRBD1. Trimming took 3 bases from V and 8 from J; bases not matched to a gene: 7. The CDR3 covers 14 residues. The germline V gene has CDR1 LNHDA and CDR2 SQIVND (reference sequence). The chain's CDR3 is CASSIGQGVDTIYF. The CDR3 DNA reads TGTGCCAGTAGTATTGGCCAGGGGGTGGACACCATATATTTT.

This clone showed up just once. This chain uses TRBV4-3 with TRBJ2-1; D might be TRBD1 or TRBD2, each matching 5 bases. Germline V CDR1 and CDR2: LGHNA, YSLEER. Trimming pared 1 base from V and 3 bases from J, leaving 16 bases between. The CDR3 spans 17 residues. CDR3 sequence reads: CASSQGGLERYYNEQFF. CDR3 in DNA: TGCGCCAGCAGCCAAGGGGGGTTAGAGAGATACTACAATGAGCAGTTCTTC.

The gene calls are TRBV10-3 and TRBJ1-1, with D possibly matching TRBD1 (6 bases). V gave up 3 bases and J gave up 1 base, with 15 bases separating them. The germline V gene has CDR1 ENHRY and CDR2 SYGVKD. The CDR3 is 16 amino acids. The CDR3 DNA reads as TGTGCCATCAGTGACCCCATGGGGGCCGCGAACACTGAAGCTTTCTTT. Protein sequence: CAISDPMGAANTEAFF.

The DNA of the CDR3 is TGTGCCAGCAGCTCAGGGGCGGTTAACTATGGCTACACCTTC. Translation: CASSSGAVNYGYTF. This chain links TRBV13 with TRBJ1-2; a possible D gene is TRBD1 (6 bases). Germline assignment: CDR1 PRHDT and CDR2 FYEKMQ (reference sequence). The CDR3 is 14 residues long. V was shortened by 4 bases and J by 1 base, with 10 bases between the two germline ends. The variable domain in full, with the rest retrieved from reference TRBV13 and TRBJ1-2, is AAGVIQSPRHLIKEKRETATLKCYPIPRHDTVYWYQQGPGQDPQFLISFYEKMQSDKGSIPDRFSAQQFSDYHSELNMSSLELGDSALYFCASSSGAVNYGYTFGSGTRLTVV.

A single count supports this clone. CDR3 residues: CASSPPGSYEQYF. The DNA of the CDR3 is TGTGCCAGCTCACCCCCCGGTAGCTACGAGCAGTACTTC. The V call is TRBV18, the J call TRBJ2-7; D gene unclear. Germline V lookup: CDR1 KGHSH, CDR2 LQKENI. V lost 3 bases to trimming and J lost 3 bases, with 9 bases between them. This CDR3 is 13 amino acids long.

This sequence joins TRBV5-1 and TRBJ2-5; D possibly corresponds to TRBD1 (6 bases). Between the trimmed V and J ends, which lost 1 base and 5 bases, there was a span of 12 bases. Germline loops: CDR1 SGHRS, CDR2 YFSETQ. The CDR3 sequence is 14 residues long. The CDR3 spells CASSLSRGSETQYF. CDR3 in DNA: TGCGCCAGCAGCTTGAGTAGGGGGTCCGAGACCCAGTACTTC.

The chain carries TRBV7-3 and TRBJ1-6; perhaps TRBD1 as D (5 bases). The CDR3 runs 15 residues. In germline, CDR1 is SGHTA, CDR2 FQGTGA. Trimming removed 1 base from V and 9 bases from J, with 13 bases in between. The CDR3 sequence is CASSLRAGQSSPLHF. In DNA, the CDR3 is TGTGCCAGCAGCTTAAGAGCAGGGCAAAGTTCACCCCTCCACTTT. The full variable domain, completed using reference TRBV7-3 and TRBJ1-6, is GAGVSQTPSNKVTEKGKYVELRCDPISGHTALYWYRQSLGQGPEFLIYFQGTGAADDSGLPNDRFFAVRPEGSVSTLKIQRTERGDSAVYLCASSLRAGQSSPLHFGNGTRLTVT.

The V and J genes are TRBV6-1 and TRBJ1-2; D is unresolved. The CDR3 runs to 13 residues. V lost 4 bases to trimming and J lost 1 base, with 7 bases between them. Germline assignment: CDR1 MNHNS and CDR2 SASEGT. The CDR3 loop reads CASSAGFNYGYTF. DNA for the CDR3: TGTGCCAGCAGTGCAGGTTTTAACTATGGCTACACCTTC.

The chain joins TRBV15 to TRBJ1-1, with D possibly matching TRBD1 (6 bases). V was trimmed by 0 bases and J by 5 bases, leaving 13 bases between them. The CDR3 runs 15 residues. The germline gives CDR1 LNHNV, CDR2 YYDKDF (reference sequence). Written as DNA, the CDR3 is TGTGCCACCAGCAGAGATCGAGGGGGTTGGACTGAAGCTTTCTTT. Its translation is CATSRDRGGWTEAFF.

The chain is built from TRBV30 and TRBJ1-4; TRBD1 might be the D (5 bases). CDR1 is GTSNPN and CDR2 is SVGIG in the germline V gene (reference sequence). Trimming stripped 5 bases from V and 7 bases from J, with 14 bases between. CDR3 length: 13 amino acids. The CDR3 loop reads CAWSGDSSEKLFF. Here the CDR3 DNA reads TGTGCCTGGTCCGGCGACAGTAGTGAAAAACTGTTTTTT.

This rearrangement joins TRBV6-1 to TRBJ1-5; no clear D. V gave up 3 bases and J gave up 5 bases, with 5 bases separating them. The CDR3 runs to 12 residues. CDR1 and CDR2 from the germline V gene are MNHNS and SASEGT. Written as DNA, the CDR3 is TGTGCCAGCAGTGATCTGTATCAGCCCCAGCATTTT. Translation: CASSDLYQPQHF.

The CDR3 reads CASSFERANYGYTF. Written as DNA, the CDR3 is TGTGCCAGCAGCTTCGAAAGAGCTAACTATGGCTACACCTTC. V gene TRBV7-8 combines with J gene TRBJ1-2; D is uncertain. Trimming cost V 3 bases and J 0 bases, with 8 bases left between them. The CDR3 loop spans 14 amino acids. Germline V gives CDR1 SGHVS, CDR2 FQNEAQ.

This sequence joins TRBV7-2 and TRBJ1-1; perhaps TRBD1 as D (6 bases). The CDR3 contains 14 residues. The germline V and J ends were trimmed by 2 bases and 4 bases, with 11 bases remaining between them. Germline values: CDR1 SGHTA, CDR2 FQGNSA. CDR3 sequence: CASSLSGDGTEAFF. DNA for the CDR3: TGTGCCAGCAGCTTATCAGGGGACGGCACTGAAGCTTTCTTT. The variable domain in full, completed from reference TRBV7-2 and TRBJ1-1, reads GAGVSQSPSNKVTEKGKDVELRCDPISGHTALYWYRQSLGQGLEFLIYFQGNSAPDKSGLPSDRFSAERTGGSVSTLTIQRTQQEDSAVYLCASSLSGDGTEAFFGQGTRLTVV.

This rearrangement joins TRBV4-2 to TRBJ1-5; D may be TRBD1 (6 bases). The V end was cut by 3 bases, the J end by 2 bases, with 17 bases between. The germline V gene has CDR1 LGHNA and CDR2 YNFKEQ. This CDR3 comprises 17 residues. The CDR3 nucleotides read TGTGCCAGCAGCCAGGGAATCACAGGGTTGGGCAATCAGCCCCAGCATTTT. It encodes CASSQGITGLGNQPQHF.

This chain uses TRBV7-6 with TRBJ2-5; D uncertain. This CDR3 is built from 14 residues. V lost 2 bases to trimming and J lost 0 bases, with 7 bases between them. Germline V gene sequence: CDR1 SGHVS, CDR2 FNYEAQ. CDR3 protein: CASSLIQNQETQYF. CDR3 sequence (DNA): TGTGCCAGCAGCTTAATTCAGAACCAAGAGACCCAGTACTTC.

This rearrangement joins TRBV5-5 to TRBJ1-1, with D maybe TRBD1 (5 bases). Germline lookup yields CDR1 SGHKS and CDR2 YYEKEE (reference sequence). The V gene lost 0 bases and the J gene lost 1 base, with 10 bases spanning the gap. The length of the CDR3 is 15 residues. The CDR3 reads CASSLGHTGNTEAFF. In nucleotides, the CDR3 is TGTGCCAGCAGCTTGGGGCATACAGGGAACACTGAAGCTTTCTTT.

Details on this clone: The same CDR3 arises from other DNA sequences in this sample as well. The chain couples TRBV19 to TRBJ2-1; the D gene is possibly TRBD1 (8 bases). The V gene lost 5 bases and the J gene lost 7 bases, with 12 bases spanning the gap. Germline assignment: CDR1 LNHDA and CDR2 SQIVND (reference sequence). The CDR3 has 13 residues. CDR3 sequence (DNA): TGTGCCAGTAGTGTACAGGGGGGGAATGAGCAGTTCTTC. It codes for CASSVQGGNEQFF.

This chain joins TRBV2 and TRBJ1-1; D unresolved. The CDR3 is 14 residues long. Germline V gene sequence: CDR1 SNHLY, CDR2 FYNNEI. The V end lost 6 bases, the J end lost 1 base, and 12 bases lay between the germline ends. CDR3 DNA sequence: TGTGCCAGCAGCCAAAAGTGGGGGAACACTGAAGCTTTCTTT. Protein: CASSQKWGNTEAFF.

This chain links TRBV6-5 with TRBJ2-7; D is undetermined. Trimming took 6 bases from V and 6 from J, leaving 12 bases between them. CDR3 length: 12 amino acids. Germline values: CDR1 MNHEY, CDR2 SVGAGI. CDR3 protein: CASSLPSPEQYF. The CDR3 coding sequence is TGTGCCAGCAGCCTACCCAGTCCCGAGCAGTACTTC.